This entry features one TCR beta chain sequence. Its antigen is currently not known. No much larger clonotype is one base removed from it; base qualities were not supplied. TCRbeta CDR3 regions were amplified from genomic DNA using the immunoSEQ Assay, a bias-controlled multiplex PCR. For the original study's pipeline: The number of nucleated cells in each sample was estimated from the amplification of reference gene primers within the assay. Sequence reads were collapsed and filtered to measure the absolute abundance of every unique TCRbeta CDR3 rearrangement. For each sample, productive Simpson clonality was calculated by taking the square root of Simpson's diversity index across productive rearrangements. The clones in this table, taken by TCRdb from immuneACCESS, are in-frame only. Not every clone is retained; where verified, under half of the shortfall comes from an unresolved V gene, and the cause of the rest is unknown. V, J and clone size were drawn from that table, and D and trimming were deduced from the DNA. The sample table shows about 480,000 clones, and 70% to 90% are seen once. Around 1.8% of the sample is in the top ten clones.

At the junction V is shortened by 2 bases and J by 3 bases, with 9 bases in between. The germline V gene (reference sequence) gives CDR1 as SGHKS and CDR2 as YYEKEE. The CDR3 goes from the cysteine to the phenylalanine over 13 residues. Left in the record is the CDR3 DNA by itself, 39 bases read in frame from the first base. The sample comes from a study of blood T cell repertoires in COVID-19 (dated by TCRdb to 2020 to 2021). About the full investigation: Samples covering the acute and convalescent phases of COVID-19 were provided by collaborators in the United States, Italy and Spain. Where HLA class I and class II types were available, the types were taken from metadata supplied by the sample provider, not from assay-based typing. Samples were obtained from the ongoing ImmuneRACE study (first 160 participants) and from roughly 1,300 subjects provided by 6 global collaborators. The prospective study material was composed of cDNA or gDNA derived from T cells, B-cell-depleted T cells, or PBMCs. A freely available public database, intended as a resource for researchers studying the immune response to SARS-CoV-2, is where the repertoires were released. A de-identified subject ID, COVID-19 status, age in years and sex were almost always included in the sample metadata. Subjects who had been exposed to COVID-19, were actively infected with it, or had recovered from it provided the deeply sampled blood TCRbeta repertoires that made up the dataset. Broader findings and caveats from the paper: The quantity of clinical and demographic metadata differed by source and by participant and was supplied without curation.

In the prospective study, participants were about 18 to 100 years old, resided in fewer than 25 geographic areas of the United States, and were enrolled through a virtual design. To assign participants to cohorts, the prospective study relied on clinical history that participants themselves reported in a screening survey and a study questionnaire. In the prospective study, whole blood, serum and a nasopharyngeal or oropharyngeal swab were collected from each participant by mobile phlebotomists. Participants in the prospective study had the option to provide additional blood draws and questionnaires over a roughly 2-month period. Before DNA extraction, blood samples from the prospective study were shipped at room temperature or frozen.

This receptor was taken from a young woman with acute COVID-19. The specimen sequenced was PBMCs or T cells enriched from blood (not recorded which). This receptor chain uses TRBV5-5 and TRBJ2-7, and possibly TRBD1, on 5 matching bases. The DNA sequence is given as TGTGCCAGCAGCTTTCGGCAGGGCTACGAGCAGTACTTC. Its translation reads: CASSFRQGYEQYF.